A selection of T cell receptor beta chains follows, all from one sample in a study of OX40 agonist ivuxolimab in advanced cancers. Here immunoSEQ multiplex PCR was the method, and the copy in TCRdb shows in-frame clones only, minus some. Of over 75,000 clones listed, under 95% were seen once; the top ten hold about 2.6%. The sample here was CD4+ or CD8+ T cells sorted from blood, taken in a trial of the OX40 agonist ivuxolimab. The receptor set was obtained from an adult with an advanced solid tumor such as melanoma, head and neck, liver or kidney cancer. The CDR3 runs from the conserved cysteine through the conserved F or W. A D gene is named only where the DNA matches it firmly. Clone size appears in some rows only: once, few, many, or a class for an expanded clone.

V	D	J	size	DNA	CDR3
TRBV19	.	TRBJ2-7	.	TGTGCCAGTAGTGGGCGTTCCTACGAGCAGTACTTC	CASSGRSYEQYF
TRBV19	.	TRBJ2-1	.	TGTGCCAGTAGTATAGATCTGGCAGAGAACCTCAATGAGCAGTTCTTC	CASSIDLAENLNEQFF
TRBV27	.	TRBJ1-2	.	TGTGCCAGCAAAAGCAGAGCGGGTGGCTACACCTTC	CASKSRAGGYTF
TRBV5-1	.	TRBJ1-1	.	TGCGCCAGCAGCCTGACCCCCCCCAGGGCGGTTATGAACACTGAAGCTTTCTTT	CASSLTPPRAVMNTEAFF
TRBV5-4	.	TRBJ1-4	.	TGTGCCAGCAGCATGTCTTTACAGACGGTCGCTAATGAAAAACTGTTTTTT	CASSMSLQTVANEKLFF
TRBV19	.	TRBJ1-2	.	TGTGCCAGTAGTATCCCCCTCGGGACGGATGGGGGCTACACCTTC	CASSIPLGTDGGYTF
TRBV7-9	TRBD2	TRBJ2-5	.	TGTGCCAGCAGCCCCAACCTTGGACTAGCGGGAGACCCCCAAGAGACCCAGTACTTC	CASSPNLGLAGDPQETQYF
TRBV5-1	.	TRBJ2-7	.	TGCGCCAGCAGCTTGGTCGGGCGCGAGCAGTACTTC	CASSLVGREQYF
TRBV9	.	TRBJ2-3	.	TGTGCCAGCAGCGTAGGGGCTAGCGATTCAGATACGCAGTATTTT	CASSVGASDSDTQYF
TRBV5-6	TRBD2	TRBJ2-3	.	TGTGCCAGCAGCCAAGGCGGGGGAACAACAGATACGCAGTATTTT	CASSQGGGTTDTQYF
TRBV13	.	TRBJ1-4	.	TGTGCCAGCAGCTTAGCAGGGGAGGGGGCAACTAATGAAAAACTGTTTTTT	CASSLAGEGATNEKLFF
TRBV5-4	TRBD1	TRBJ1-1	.	TGTGCCAGCAGCCAGGACAGGGGTGGTGCGAACACTGAAGCTTTCTTT	CASSQDRGGANTEAFF
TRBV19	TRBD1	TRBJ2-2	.	TGTGCCACCCGACAGGGGGCGGGCACCGGGGAGCTGTTTTTT	CATRQGAGTGELFF
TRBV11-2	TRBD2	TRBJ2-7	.	TGTGCCAGCAGCCCAAACAGCGGGGCCGCCGAGCAGTACTTC	CASSPNSGAAEQYF
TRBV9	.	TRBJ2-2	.	TGTGCCACGTCGGTGGGGACCGGGGAGCTGTTTTTT	CATSVGTGELFF
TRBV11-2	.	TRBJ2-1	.	TGTGCCAGCAGCTTAGATATTTACAATGAGCAGTTCTTC	CASSLDIYNEQFF
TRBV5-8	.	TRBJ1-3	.	TGTGCCAGCAGCGTAGGGGGTTCCTCTGGAAACACCATATATTTT	CASSVGGSSGNTIYF
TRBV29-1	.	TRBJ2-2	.	TGCAGCGTTGCCCTCGGATCTTGGAACACCGGGGAGCTGTTTTTT	CSVALGSWNTGELFF
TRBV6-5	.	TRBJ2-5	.	TGTGCCAGCAGTTTAGTCGGAGAGACCCAGTACTTC	CASSLVGETQYF
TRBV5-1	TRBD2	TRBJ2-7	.	TGCGCCAGCAGCGTGGGAGGGCGAAGGGAGCAGTACTTC	CASSVGGRREQYF
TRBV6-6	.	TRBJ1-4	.	TGTGCCAGCAGTTACTCCTCTCGGGGCCGGGATGAAAAACTGTTTTTT	CASSYSSRGRDEKLFF
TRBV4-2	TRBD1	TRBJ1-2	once	TGTGCCAGCAGCCACCCCGGGACAGGTGACTATGGCTACACCTTC	CASSHPGTGDYGYTF
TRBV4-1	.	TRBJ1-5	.	TGCGCCAGCAGCCAAGTGGTCGCCTCCAATCAGCCCCAGCATTTT	CASSQVVASNQPQHF
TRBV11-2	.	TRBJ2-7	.	TGTGCCAGCAGCCGTAATACCCGGTACGAGCAGTACTTC	CASSRNTRYEQYF
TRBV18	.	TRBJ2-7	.	TGTGCCAGCTCACAAACGACAGTTTTCCCCTACGAGCAGTACTTC	CASSQTTVFPYEQYF
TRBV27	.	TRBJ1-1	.	TGTGCCAGCAGTCCTCTACATCAGGGTGACACTGAAGCTTTCTTT	CASSPLHQGDTEAFF
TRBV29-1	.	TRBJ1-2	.	TGCAGCGTTGAAGATAAGAGGGGGAACTATGGCTACACCTTC	CSVEDKRGNYGYTF
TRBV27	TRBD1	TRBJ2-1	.	TGTGCCAGCAGTTGGGTCCCGGGACAGGGGGACATTGAGCAGTTCTTC	CASSWVPGQGDIEQFF
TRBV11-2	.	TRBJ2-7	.	TGTGCCAGCAGGAGCGGGTCCTCCTACGAGCAGTACTTC	CASRSGSSYEQYF
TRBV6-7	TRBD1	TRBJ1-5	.	TGTGCCAGCAGTTACCACATGGTGGACAGGGAGCGGCAGCCCCAGCATTTT	CASSYHMVDRERQPQHF
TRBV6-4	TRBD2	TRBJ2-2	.	TGTGCCAGCAGTTCAAGACTAGCGGCGAACACCGGGGAGCTGTTTTTT	CASSSRLAANTGELFF
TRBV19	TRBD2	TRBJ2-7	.	TGTGCCAGTAGTTTTGGCCTAGCGGAAAGAGCCTACGAGCAGTACTTC	CASSFGLAERAYEQYF
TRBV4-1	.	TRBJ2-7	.	TGCGCCAGCAGCCAAAGAGAGGGGTACGAGCAGTACTTC	CASSQREGYEQYF
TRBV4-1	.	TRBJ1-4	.	TGCGCCAGCAGCCAAGAGGGCGAAAAACTGTTTTTT	CASSQEGEKLFF
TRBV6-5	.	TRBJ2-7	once	TGTGCCAGCAGCCCGAGATGGGGGGCGTCCTACGAGCAGTACTTC	CASSPRWGASYEQYF
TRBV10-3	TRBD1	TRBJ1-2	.	TGTGCCATCAGAGTGGGCCTACAGGGGGCTAACTATGGCTACACCTTC	CAIRVGLQGANYGYTF
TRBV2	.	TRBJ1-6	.	TGTGCCAGCAGTCTAGGCGAGGCCTCCTATAATTCACCCCTCCACTTT	CASSLGEASYNSPLHF
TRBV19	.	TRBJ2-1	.	TGTGCCAGTGGAGGGACCGCTATGAATGAGCAGTTCTTC	CASGGTAMNEQFF
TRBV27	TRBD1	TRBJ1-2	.	TGTGCCAGCAGTAACGACAGGGTGAGAGGCTACACCTTC	CASSNDRVRGYTF
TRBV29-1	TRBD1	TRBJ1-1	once	TGCTGCGGGAGGGGGCCCATTGAAGCTTTCTTT	CCGRGPIEAFF